The rows below give T cell receptor beta chains drawn from one sample of a study of OX40 agonist ivuxolimab in advanced cancers. The assay was immunoSEQ multiplex PCR, and TCRdb's table has in-frame clones only and misses some. The repertoire holds about 45,000 clones, with 84% as singletons. The source material was CD4+ or CD8+ T cells sorted from blood, sampled in a trial of the OX40 agonist ivuxolimab. The receptors here all came from an adult with an advanced solid tumor such as melanoma, head and neck, liver or kidney cancer. Each CDR3 is given with its conserved first and last residue. The D gene is left open where the match is weak. The listing skips clone size in some rows; elsewhere it reads once, few, many or a size class.

d_call clone_size j_call v_call cdr3_nt cdr3_aa
- - TRBJ2-1 TRBV11-2 TGTGCCAGCAGCCGGTGGAGCACTGAGCAGTTCTTC CASSRWSTEQFF
- - TRBJ1-1 TRBV19 TGTGCCAGTAGCCTCTCGACGGTGAACACTGAAGCTTTCTTT CASSLSTVNTEAFF
- - TRBJ1-3 TRBV28 TGTGCCAGCAGTTTAAACCCGTCCTTCTCTGGAAACACCATATATTTT CASSLNPSFSGNTIYF
- - TRBJ2-7 TRBV6-5 TGTGCCAGCACCCTCGGGGGGCACTACGAGCAGTACTTC CASTLGGHYEQYF
- - TRBJ1-1 TRBV6-5 TGTGCCAGCAGTTACGGTCCAGCGAACACTGAAGCTTTCTTT CASSYGPANTEAFF
- once TRBJ1-1 TRBV5-6 TGTGCCAGCAGGCCAGCGTGGGACACTGAAGCTTTCTTT CASRPAWDTEAFF
- - TRBJ2-2 TRBV9 TGTGCCAGCAGCTCCTGGGATAGTGCCACCGGGGAGCTGTTTTTT CASSSWDSATGELFF
- - TRBJ1-2 TRBV27 TGTGCCAGCAGTTTATCGTCGGGGAACTATGGCTACACCTTC CASSLSSGNYGYTF
TRBD1 - TRBJ1-5 TRBV5-5 TGTGCCAGCAGCTCCTCCCCCTCAGGGGGAACGTTTCAGCCCCAGCATTTT CASSSSPSGGTFQPQHF
- once TRBJ1-2 TRBV10-3 TGTGCCATCAGTGATCAGACCTTCTATGGCTACACCTTC CAISDQTFYGYTF
- - TRBJ1-1 TRBV7-6 TGTGCCAGCAGCTTATCTCGGAACACTGAAGCTTTCTTT CASSLSRNTEAFF
- few TRBJ2-7 TRBV9 TGTGCCAGCAGCCCTCCCCCAGGGGCCAACGAGCAGTACTTC CASSPPPGANEQYF
- - TRBJ2-7 TRBV29-1 TGCAGCGTTGAAGACAACCGCTCCTACGAGCAGTACTTC CSVEDNRSYEQYF
TRBD1 medium-sized TRBJ1-2 TRBV11-3 TGTGCCAGCAGCCCAAGACAGGGGGTTCTTAATGGCTACACCTTC CASSPRQGVLNGYTF
- - TRBJ2-2 TRBV27 TGTGCCAGCAGTTTGGAGGGGGCAATCACCGGGGAGCTGTTTTTT CASSLEGAITGELFF
TRBD1 - TRBJ1-2 TRBV5-4 TGTGCCAGCAGCTTGGGCTTGACAGGGGGTTATGGCTACACCTTC CASSLGLTGGYGYTF
TRBD1 - TRBJ1-3 TRBV11-2 TGTGCCAGCAGCAACGACAGGGCTGGAAACACCATATATTTT CASSNDRAGNTIYF
- - TRBJ1-5 TRBV28 TGTGCCAGCAGTTTCGTCAGTGACCTTTATCAGCCCCAGCATTTT CASSFVSDLYQPQHF
TRBD1 - TRBJ1-1 TRBV28 TGTGCCAGCAGTTTTGGGCCGGGGACAGCTGAAGCTTTCTTT CASSFGPGTAEAFF
TRBD1 - TRBJ1-5 TRBV27 TGTGCCAGCTCCCAGGGGGGTTCAGAACAGCCCCAGCATTTT CASSQGGSEQPQHF
- medium-sized TRBJ1-1 TRBV6-5 TGTGCCAGCAGTTACCGGCAGGGAGGATATACTGAAGCTTTCTTT CASSYRQGGYTEAFF
- - TRBJ1-1 TRBV25-1 TGTGCCAGCAGCCTAGGGGTCGGCGCTGAAGCTTTCTTT CASSLGVGAEAFF
- - TRBJ2-7 TRBV5-1 TGCGCCAGCAGCTTCGCAGGGGCCGAGCAGTACTTC CASSFAGAEQYF
- - TRBJ2-5 TRBV6-1 TGTGCCAGCAGTGAAAGTCCAGGGATGGGGGAGACCCAGTACTTC CASSESPGMGETQYF
TRBD1 - TRBJ2-7 TRBV9 TGTGCCAGCAGCGCACAGGGGGACCCGGTATGGGGGGAGCAGTACTTC CASSAQGDPVWGEQYF
- few TRBJ2-3 TRBV4-3 TGCGCCAGCAGCCAAGATTGGGACGGTAGCACAGATACGCAGTATTTT CASSQDWDGSTDTQYF
TRBD1 - TRBJ2-3 TRBV11-2 TGTGCCAGCAGCCCCCCGATGGACCGACAGGGGCGAGATACGCAGTATTTT CASSPPMDRQGRDTQYF
TRBD2 - TRBJ2-7 TRBV4-1 TGCGCCAGCAGCCAACAAAGCGGGAGCAGTACCTACGAGCAGTACTTC CASSQQSGSSTYEQYF
TRBD2 - TRBJ2-7 TRBV5-8 TGTGCCAGCAGCTCCGCTCGTGGGGTAGCGGGAGGTGTGGCCCACGAGCAGTACTTC CASSSARGVAGGVAHEQYF
- - TRBJ2-7 TRBV6-1 TGTGCCAGCAGTGAAGCTATGGGCGCCTACGAGCAGTACTTC CASSEAMGAYEQYF
- - TRBJ1-1 TRBV6-5 TGTGCCAGCAGTTACTCGGGTTCGACGGGGAGCACTGAAGCTTTCTTT CASSYSGSTGSTEAFF
TRBD1 - TRBJ2-1 TRBV5-4 TGTGCCAGCAGCTTACAAGACAGGGGAACTAAGCAGTTCTTC CASSLQDRGTKQFF
- - TRBJ1-5 TRBV11-2 TGTGCCAGCAGCCGGGGGCAGCCCCAGCATTTT CASSRGQPQHF
- - TRBJ1-2 TRBV11-2 TGTGCCAGCAGCTTAACGGCAGGGCCTAACTATGGCTACACCTTC CASSLTAGPNYGYTF
TRBD2 - TRBJ2-1 TRBV4-1 TGCGCCAGCAGCCAAGCCCCGACTAGCGGGGCTTACAATGAGCAGTTCTTC CASSQAPTSGAYNEQFF
- - TRBJ2-3 TRBV4-1 TGCGCCAGCAGCCAAGATCTCCCAATCGGGGTGGCAGATACGCAGTATTTT CASSQDLPIGVADTQYF
- - TRBJ1-5 TRBV4-1 TGCGCCAGCAGCCAAGATTCGGGGGGGGCCGAATTCAGCAATCAGCCCCAGCATTTT CASSQDSGGAEFSNQPQHF
- - TRBJ2-2 TRBV5-8 TGTGCCAGCAGCTTAAGGGACAAAGACACCGGGGAGCTGTTTTTT CASSLRDKDTGELFF
- few TRBJ2-2 TRBV27 TGTGCCAGCAGTTTCTGGGTAGCCGGGGAGCTGTTTTTT CASSFWVAGELFF
- - TRBJ1-1 TRBV19 TGTGCCAGTTCCCATGGGGCTACTGAAGCTTTCTTT CASSHGATEAFF
TRBD1 - TRBJ2-7 TRBV27 TGTGCCAGCAGTATCGGACAGGGGGCGCAAGAGCAGTACTTC CASSIGQGAQEQYF
- - TRBJ2-5 TRBV29-1 TGCAGCGTCGCTTTTGGTGGGTCTTTTGAGACCCAGTACTTC CSVAFGGSFETQYF
TRBD1 - TRBJ2-7 TRBV6-6 TGTGCCAGCAGTAGATCGGGACAGAAAGGGGTCTACGAGCAGTACTTC CASSRSGQKGVYEQYF
- - TRBJ2-1 TRBV6-4 TGTGCCAGCAGTGACTCAGGGACTGCTTCCTACAATGAGCAGTTCTTC CASSDSGTASYNEQFF
- - TRBJ2-7 TRBV5-8 TGTGCCAGCAGCTTGGGCACTGACCTAAGGGAGCAGTACTTC CASSLGTDLREQYF
- - TRBJ1-2 TRBV2 TGTGCCAGCAACCCCCTGGAGGAGAGGGGCTACACCTTC CASNPLEERGYTF
- - TRBJ2-7 TRBV27 TGTGCCAGCAGTTTAGTCGGGACGGGGCGCGACGAGCAGTACTTC CASSLVGTGRDEQYF
- - TRBJ2-3 TRBV28 TGTGCCAGCAGTCCCACTGGGACCTTCACGGATACGCAGTATTTT CASSPTGTFTDTQYF
- - TRBJ2-7 TRBV9 TGTGCCAGCAGCGTAGCCCAGGGGCGGGAGCAGTACTTC CASSVAQGREQYF